Each of the 18 T cell receptor beta chains below was sequenced from the same sample in a study of blood T cells in healthy people across ages. The second PCR ran 7 to 11 cycles with a sample-barcoded 5' primer and J-beta primers. In TCRdb, the 5' RACE reads were re-called with MiXCR into one record per CDR3 protein. This table holds more than 500,000 distinct CDR3 sequences, approximately 26% found once. These data also formed part of another study, on T cells of mothers and their children.

Sequenced material: blood. The receptors derive from a boy between 2 and 10 years old in good health.

As DNA, the CDR3 is TGTGCCATCAAGGACAGGGCCTTGGAGACCCAGTACTTC. Amino acid sequence: CAIKDRALETQYF. The V gene is TRBV10-3, the J gene TRBJ2-5, with 8 bases lining up with TRBD1. The ends lost 7 bases at V and 5 bases at J; junction bases unmatched: 6. Germline assignment: CDR1 ENHRY and CDR2 SYGVKD. The CDR3 is 13 amino acids.

The chain links TRBV4-2 to TRBJ2-3; the match to TRBD1 covers 8 bases. Germline CDR1 and CDR2: LGHNA and YNFKEQ. V was pared by 1 base and J by 5 bases, with 8 bases of the junction left unmatched. This CDR3 is built from 16 residues. CDR3 sequence: CASSQGWTGLEDTQYF. The CDR3 DNA reads TGTGCCAGCAGCCAAGGATGGACAGGGTTAGAAGATACGCAGTATTTT.

This clonotype was counted a few times. In DNA, the CDR3 is TGCAGCGTTGGGGAAGGAAAGGTCGCTGAAGCTTTCTTT. This sequence encodes CSVGEGKVAEAFF. This chain connects TRBV29-1 to TRBJ1-1; the D is unclear. V lost 4 bases and J 6 bases, leaving 15 bases between the germline ends. This CDR3 contains 13 residues. Germline V gene sequence: CDR1 SQVTM, CDR2 ANQGSEA.

On this clonotype itself: No conserved phenylalanine or tryptophan ends this CDR3, so it is likely a read error. J is TRBJ2-7 and V is TRBV20-1; weak D call: TRBD2 (7 bases). Between the trimmed V and J ends, which lost 0 bases and 1 base, there was a span of 13 bases. CDR1 is DFQATT and CDR2 is SNEGSKA in the germline V gene (reference sequence). CDR3 length: 15 amino acids. The CDR3 protein is CSARDDAGASYEQYL. CDR3 sequence (DNA): TGCAGTGCTAGAGATGATGCGGGGGCTTCCTACGAGCAGTACCTC.

The chain employs TRBV2 and TRBJ2-5; D is undetermined. The germline V and J ends were trimmed by 5 bases and 3 bases, with 7 bases remaining between them. The germline V gene has CDR1 SNHLY and CDR2 FYNNEI. This CDR3 is built from 12 residues. CDR3 DNA: TGTGCCAGCAGTCCCCAGAAAGAGACCCAGTACTTC. Translation gives CASSPQKETQYF. The full variable domain, with the rest looked up from reference TRBV2 and TRBJ2-5, is EPEVTQTPSHQVTQMGQEVILRCVPISNHLYFYWYRQILGQKVEFLVSFYNNEISEKSEIFDDQFSVERPDGSNFTLKIRSTKLEDSAMYFCASSPQKETQYFGPGTRLLVL.

The chain is built from TRBV30 and TRBJ2-1, with D perhaps matching TRBD2 (5 bases). Looked up from germline, CDR1 is GTSNPN and CDR2 is SVGIG (reference sequence). There are 13 residues in the CDR3. The ends were cut back, 6 bases at V and 0 bases at J, with 9 bases in the middle. CDR3 sequence reads: CACSGSSYNEQFF. In DNA, the CDR3 is TGTGCCTGCTCGGGGAGCTCCTACAATGAGCAGTTCTTC.

This clonotype appeared a few times. The chain is built from TRBV27 and TRBJ2-2, with 8 bases aligning to TRBD1. Germline V CDR1 and CDR2: MNHEY, SMNVEV (reference sequence). CDR3 length equals 11 residues. With V trimmed by 10 bases and J by 8 bases, 3 bases remained unmatched. The DNA for the CDR3 is TGTGCCACTACAGGGGGGGGGGAGCTGTTTTTT. The encoded protein is CATTGGGELFF.

The V call is TRBV27, the J call TRBJ1-6; D is perhaps TRBD1 (6 bases). Trimming removed 0 bases at V and 10 bases at J, with 10 bases between. Germline CDR1 and CDR2: MNHEY and SMNVEV (reference sequence). CDR3 length: 14 residues. CDR3 sequence reads: CASSLSGHRSPLHF. The CDR3 DNA reads TGTGCCAGCAGTTTATCGGGACATAGGTCACCCCTCCACTTT.

The table lists this clonotype with a few counts. The chain recombines TRBV5-1 with TRBJ2-3; 11 nucleotides match TRBD2. The V and J ends lost 1 base and 3 bases, in that order; junction bases with no gene match: 4. Germline V gives CDR1 SGHRS, CDR2 YFSETQ. This CDR3 comprises 16 residues. DNA for the CDR3: TGCGCCAGCAGCTTGCCTAGCGGGGGGAAAACAGATACGCAGTATTTT. This sequence encodes CASSLPSGGKTDTQYF.

This clonotype was counted between two and nine times. The V call is TRBV20-1, the J call TRBJ2-3; unclear D gene. V was trimmed by 4 bases and J by 1 base, leaving 9 bases between them. CDR1 and CDR2 from the germline V gene are DFQATT and SNEGSKA (reference sequence). The CDR3 consists of 13 residues. DNA of the CDR3: TGCAGTGCTAAAAGGGCCCGCACAGATACGCAGTATTTT. It translates to CSAKRARTDTQYF.

The table lists this clonotype with a few counts. The chain combines TRBV15 with TRBJ1-1; possible D gene TRBD1, 5 bases. V gave up 3 bases and J gave up 4 bases, with 15 bases separating them. The germline gives CDR1 LNHNV, CDR2 YYDKDF (reference sequence). This CDR3 has 15 residues. This CDR3 reads CATSRAQGDGTEAFF. DNA of the CDR3: TGTGCCACCAGCAGGGCGCAGGGAGATGGCACTGAAGCTTTCTTT.

J is TRBJ2-3 and V is TRBV7-8; 7 nucleotides agree with TRBD2. Germline CDR1 is SGHVS and CDR2 is FQNEAQ. This CDR3 spans 14 amino acids. V lost 5 bases, J lost 4 bases, and 6 bases stayed unmatched. The CDR3, as DNA: TGTGCCAGCAGCCAGCGGGGAGGGGCAGATACGCAGTATTTT. This encodes CASSQRGGADTQYF.

The chain has TRBV27 and TRBJ2-5; either TRBD1 or TRBD2 may supply D (5 bases each). Germline V gene lookup returns CDR1 MNHEY and CDR2 SMNVEV (reference sequence). The CDR3 consists of 14 residues. The V and J ends lost 5 bases and 5 bases respectively, with 15 bases between them. CDR3 DNA: TGTGCCAGCAGTAAGGCCGGGACGGAGGAGACCCAGTACTTC. It encodes CASSKAGTEETQYF.

This clonotype was seen only a few times. The genes are TRBV11-2 and TRBJ2-7; 8 nucleotides line up with TRBD2. The ends lost 0 bases at V and 5 bases at J; junction bases unmatched: 9. This CDR3 has 16 amino acids. Germline CDR1 SGHAT, CDR2 FQNNGV. CDR3 sequence (DNA): TGTGCCAGCAGCTTAGATGCCGGGACTAGAGACCACGAGCAGTACTTC. Translation: CASSLDAGTRDHEQYF.

This clonotype was found a few times. CDR3: CASSPRQGGVNTEAFF. The CDR3 DNA is TGTGCCAGCAGTCCCAGACAGGGGGGCGTCAACACTGAAGCTTTCTTT. The chain has TRBV12-3 or TRBV12-4 and TRBJ1-1, with 9 bases lining up with TRBD1. J gave up 2 bases and V 5 bases, and 9 bases lay outside the gene matches. There are 16 residues in the CDR3.

CDR3 region: CASSLGQVSVIEQYF. CDR3 nucleotides: TGCGCCAGCAGCCTAGGACAGGTCTCTGTGATTGAGCAGTACTTC. The chain joins TRBV5-1 to TRBJ2-7; 7 bases match TRBD1. The CDR3 is 15 residues long. Trimming took 4 bases from V and 7 from J; bases not matched to a gene: 14. The germline V gene encodes CDR1 SGHRS and CDR2 YFSETQ.

The chain combines TRBV24-1 with TRBJ2-5, with D perhaps assigned TRBD1 or TRBD2 (5 bases each). The end of the DNA aligns better with TRBJ2-1, so the J call may be wrong. The germline CDR1 and CDR2 sequences are KGHDR and SFDVKD. The CDR3 spans 13 residues. CDR3 in amino acids: CATSDLWGYEQFF. CDR3 bases: TGTGCCACCAGTGATTTGTGGGGGTATGAGCAGTTCTTC.

The gene calls are TRBV7-9 and TRBJ2-5, with 7 bases matching TRBD2. Germline-derived CDR1 and CDR2 are SEHNR and FQNEAQ (reference sequence). This CDR3 is built from 15 residues. The V and J ends lost 6 bases and 5 bases, in that order; junction bases with no gene match: 12. In DNA, the CDR3 is TGTGCCAGCAGAACCAACTTAGCGGGTGTGGAGACCCAGTACTTC. Residues: CASRTNLAGVETQYF.